A selection of T cell receptor beta chains follows, all from one sample in a study of cytomegalovirus exposure and HLA in healthy donors. Measured with immunoSEQ multiplex PCR; TCRdb has only the in-frame clones, and not every one. Among 130,000 or so clones, approximately 81% were seen once, and the ten largest hold roughly 2%. The specimen sequenced was PBMCs. These receptors all come from a young woman in good health and CMV-seronegative. Both conserved end residues are part of each CDR3. The order of the fields is J gene, V gene, clone size, D gene, CDR3 DNA, CDR3 protein. A D gene is named only where the DNA matches it firmly. For some rows the clone size is stated as once, few or many, or as a class when expanded; others skip it.

TRBJ1-5 | TRBV15 | NA | NA | TGTGCCACCAGCGGGCTACAGGGAAGGAGCAATCAGCCCCAGCATTTT | CATSGLQGRSNQPQHF
TRBJ2-3 | TRBV6-1 | NA | NA | TGTGCCAGCAGGACGGGGACAGATACGCAGTATTTT | CASRTGTDTQYF
TRBJ1-2 | TRBV19 | NA | NA | TGTGCCAGTAGTCCCCCAGGAAACTATGGCTACACCTTC | CASSPPGNYGYTF
TRBJ2-7 | TRBV10-1 | NA | TRBD1 | TGCGCCAGGGACCGGGACAGGAGCTCCTACGAGCAGTACTTC | CARDRDRSSYEQYF
TRBJ2-2 | TRBV7-7 | NA | TRBD2 | TGTGCTAGCGGGGGACAGCTTAACACCGGGGAGCTGTTTTTT | CASGGQLNTGELFF
TRBJ1-4 | TRBV2 | once | TRBD1 | TGTGCCAGCAGGGCACAGGGACAGGGGAATGAAAAACTGTTTTTT | CASRAQGQGNEKLFF
TRBJ2-3 | TRBV7-9 | NA | NA | TGTGCCAGCAGCTTTGTAGGGGGAGATACGCAGTATTTT | CASSFVGGDTQYF
TRBJ1-2 | TRBV6-1 | few | NA | TGTGCCAGCAGTTCGGGGTACAACTATGGCTACACCTTC | CASSSGYNYGYTF
TRBJ2-1 | TRBV9 | NA | TRBD2 | TGTGCCAGCAGCTCCCGACTAGCGGGGGCCCCGGAGCAGTTCTTC | CASSSRLAGAPEQFF
TRBJ2-3 | TRBV19 | NA | TRBD2 | TGTGCCACGACTAGCGGGGAGACAGATACGCAGTATTTT | CATTSGETDTQYF
TRBJ2-5 | TRBV30 | NA | NA | TGTGCCTGGAGTGTACACCCAAACAGGGAAAGGGAGACCCAGTACTTC | CAWSVHPNRERETQYF
TRBJ1-5 | TRBV7-2 | NA | NA | TGTGCCAGCAGCTTAGAGGGGGGAGGGAGCAATCAGCCCCAGCATTTT | CASSLEGGGSNQPQHF
TRBJ1-2 | TRBV2 | NA | TRBD1 | TGTGCCAGCAGTGTAGGGCTTGGGGACAGGGCGTTTAAAGATGGCTACACCTTC | CASSVGLGDRAFKDGYTF
TRBJ2-5 | TRBV6-6 | NA | TRBD2 | TGTGCCAGCATCAACGGGGGGGTCGGGGCCCAGTACTTC | CASINGGVGAQYF
TRBJ2-7 | TRBV7-2 | NA | TRBD1 | TGTGCCAGCAGCTTATGGTTTAGGGACAGGGACTACGAGCAGTACTTC | CASSLWFRDRDYEQYF
TRBJ1-5 | TRBV4-3 | few | NA | TGCGCCAGCAGCCAAGATCGGGAAAATTATCAGCCCCAGCATTTT | CASSQDRENYQPQHF
TRBJ1-1 | TRBV4-1 | NA | NA | TGCGCCAGCAGCCCCGGGACACTAGAAAACAAGAACACTGAAGCTTTCTTT | CASSPGTLENKNTEAFF
TRBJ1-1 | TRBV4-1 | few | NA | TGCGCCAGCAGCCAAGATCTGTGGCTGTGGACTGAAGCTTTCTTT | CASSQDLWLWTEAFF
TRBJ1-2 | TRBV15 | once | TRBD1 | TGTGCCACCAGCAGAGATCGGGACAGGGCGGGCTATGGCTACACCTTC | CATSRDRDRAGYGYTF
TRBJ1-2 | TRBV9 | NA | NA | TGTGCCAGCAGCTTCCGCGGGCAAGACTATGGCTACACCTTC | CASSFRGQDYGYTF
TRBJ1-1 | TRBV12-5 | NA | TRBD1 | TGTGCTAGTGGGGCCTCAGGGGGCACTGAAGCTTTCTTT | CASGASGGTEAFF
TRBJ2-7 | TRBV5-5 | NA | NA | TGTGCCAGCAGCTTGGGCGCCATTTGGGAGAATGGCCACGAGCAGTACTTC | CASSLGAIWENGHEQYF
TRBJ2-7 | TRBV7-3 | NA | TRBD1 | TGTGCCAGCAGCTTGGGTTCCGGGACAGGTTCCTACGAGCAGTACTTC | CASSLGSGTGSYEQYF
TRBJ2-5 | TRBV5-1 | NA | TRBD1 | TGCGCCAGCAGCTTGGGGGACAGAGTCCAAGAGACCCAGTACTTC | CASSLGDRVQETQYF
TRBJ1-1 | TRBV5-1 | NA | NA | TGCGCCAGCAGCCTCTCAACGAGCACTGAAGCTTTCTTT | CASSLSTSTEAFF
TRBJ2-5 | TRBV16 | NA | NA | TGTGCCAGCAGCTCCCTATCGGTCGGGGAGACCCAGTACTTC | CASSSLSVGETQYF
TRBJ2-7 | TRBV19 | NA | NA | TGTGCCAGTAGTATTCAGGTTCGAGACGGGATCTACGAGCAGTACTTC | CASSIQVRDGIYEQYF
TRBJ2-2 | TRBV27 | NA | TRBD2 | TGTGCCAGCAGCCAAGCCCGGGGGGGCGCCACCGGGGAGCTGTTTTTT | CASSQARGGATGELFF
TRBJ1-5 | TRBV6-5 | few | NA | TGTGCCAGCAGTACAGGACGCAATCAGCCCCAGCATTTT | CASSTGRNQPQHF
TRBJ2-2 | TRBV19 | NA | TRBD1 | TGTGCCAGTAGTACGCAGGGGGCCACCGGGGAGCTGTTTTTT | CASSTQGATGELFF
TRBJ1-4 | TRBV5-1 | few | NA | TGCGCCAGCACCGGGACTCCAACTAATGAAAAACTGTTTTTT | CASTGTPTNEKLFF
TRBJ1-5 | TRBV2 | NA | TRBD1 | TGTGCCAGCAACCGCAGGGACAGTCAGCCCCAGCATTTT | CASNRRDSQPQHF
TRBJ2-7 | TRBV7-8 | NA | TRBD1 | TGTGCCAGCAGCTCCGGAGGGACAGGAGCCTACGAGCAGTACTTC | CASSSGGTGAYEQYF
TRBJ2-7 | TRBV6-5 | NA | NA | TGTGCCAGTTCCCAGGGGTTGTGGTCCTACGAGCAGTACTTC | CASSQGLWSYEQYF
TRBJ1-1 | TRBV14 | many | TRBD1 | TGTGCCAGCAGCCAGATAACAGGGGGCACTGAAGCTTTCTTT | CASSQITGGTEAFF
TRBJ1-4 | TRBV4-3 | NA | NA | TGCGCCAGCAGCCAAGATCGTACCAGGGAAAAACTGTTTTTT | CASSQDRTREKLFF
TRBJ1-4 | TRBV5-6 | NA | TRBD1 | TGTGCCAGCAGCTCCCGGGACAGGGGGAATGAAAAACTGTTTTTT | CASSSRDRGNEKLFF
TRBJ1-2 | TRBV29-1 | NA | NA | TGCAGCGTTGGGCGGGGTGGTATCTATGGCTACACCTTC | CSVGRGGIYGYTF
TRBJ2-2 | TRBV28 | few | NA | TGTGCCAGCACTACCGGGACAACCACCGGGGAGCTGTTTTTT | CASTTGTTTGELFF
TRBJ1-2 | TRBV4-1 | NA | TRBD1 | TGCGCCAGCAGCCAAGAGAAGGGGGCTTGGGGCTACACCTTC | CASSQEKGAWGYTF
TRBJ2-3 | TRBV13 | NA | TRBD2 | TGTGCCAGCACGAAGGGTAGCGGGGGGCACAGGGGCACAGATACGCAGTATTTT | CASTKGSGGHRGTDTQYF
TRBJ2-2 | TRBV15 | many | NA | TGTGCCACCAGCGGGGCAGGGAACACCGGGGAGCTGTTTTTT | CATSGAGNTGELFF
TRBJ2-3 | TRBV4-2 | NA | TRBD2 | TGTGCCAGCAGCCAAGATTCGCCTAGCGGAGATACGCAGTATTTT | CASSQDSPSGDTQYF
TRBJ1-4 | TRBV29-1 | once | NA | TGCAGCGCAGCCCCAGGGGCCGGATGGAATGAAAAACTGTTTTTT | CSAAPGAGWNEKLFF
TRBJ1-1 | TRBV6-5 | NA | NA | TGTGCCAGCAGTTACAATTATGGCCGAAACACTGAAGCTTTCTTT | CASSYNYGRNTEAFF